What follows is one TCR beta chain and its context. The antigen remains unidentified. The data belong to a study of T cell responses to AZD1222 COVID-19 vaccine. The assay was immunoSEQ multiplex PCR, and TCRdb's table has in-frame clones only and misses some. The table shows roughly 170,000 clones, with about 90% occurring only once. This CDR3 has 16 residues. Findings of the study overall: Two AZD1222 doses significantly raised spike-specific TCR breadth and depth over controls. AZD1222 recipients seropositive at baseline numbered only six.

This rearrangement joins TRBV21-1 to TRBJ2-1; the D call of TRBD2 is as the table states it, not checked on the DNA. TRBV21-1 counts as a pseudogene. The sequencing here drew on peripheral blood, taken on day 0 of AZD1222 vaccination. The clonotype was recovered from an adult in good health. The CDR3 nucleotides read TGTGCCAGCAGCAATACCGGGACTAGCTACGACAATGAGCAGTTCTTC. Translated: CASSNTGTSYDNEQFF.